The subject of this entry is one T cell receptor beta chain. Its antigen remains unidentified. Use of 60 Vbeta and 13 Jbeta primers characterized the PCR. Profiling relied on immunoSEQ multiplex PCR, and the TCRdb table lists in-frame clones only, not all of them. The sample has 85,000 to 100,000 clones, 81% seen once. Nominally healthy donors were sampled, though unrecorded immune exposures were likely. This specimen belongs to a study of cytomegalovirus exposure and HLA in healthy donors. CDR3 length equals 16 residues. Germline V CDR1 and CDR2: LNHNV, YYDKDF (reference sequence). Losses at the gene ends were 3 bases for V and 4 bases for J; bases not matched to a gene: 7. Study-level results: As a later analysis showed, several of the most significant clusters appeared to be linked to common viral pathogens. Most TCR sequences were uncommon, yet certain public TCRs appeared in many donors.

The receptor was isolated from a girl aged 2 to 9 in good health and CMV-seropositive. The chain has TRBV15 and TRBJ1-5; TRBD1 agrees at 9 bases. The sample was PBMCs. The CDR3 spells CATSRSDRGANQPQHF. The CDR3 DNA follows: TGTGCCACCAGCAGGTCAGACAGGGGGGCAAATCAGCCCCAGCATTTT.